One and the same sample provided the 21 T cell receptor beta chains below, sequenced in a study of blood T cell repertoires in COVID-19. Sequenced by immunoSEQ multiplex PCR; TCRdb stores in-frame clones only, minus some. The table includes under 200,000 clones, roughly 84% detected once. Material for sequencing was peripheral blood. The receptors come from a human donor in a cohort sampled during active COVID-19.

The V gene is TRBV5-4, the J gene TRBJ2-7; weak D call: TRBD1 (6 bases). The CDR3 has 14 amino acids. Germline V gene lookup returns CDR1 SGHNT and CDR2 YYREEE (reference sequence). V was cut by 2 bases and J by 2 bases, with 11 bases left in between. CDR3 sequence: CASSFRDTTYEQYF. In DNA, the CDR3 is TGTGCCAGCAGCTTTAGGGACACCACCTACGAGCAGTACTTC.

J is TRBJ1-2 and V is TRBV20-1; a possible D gene is TRBD1 (5 bases). V was cut by 3 bases and J by 2 bases, with 10 bases left in between. CDR1 and CDR2 from the germline V gene are DFQATT and SNEGSKA (reference sequence). The CDR3 is 13 residues long. This CDR3 is CSASARANYGYTF. Here the CDR3 DNA reads TGCAGTGCTAGTGCCAGGGCAAACTATGGCTACACCTTC.

The chain couples TRBV3-1 (or the pseudogene TRBV3-2) to TRBJ2-7, with 8 bases that match TRBD1. The CDR3 has 14 amino acids. Trimming took 4 bases from V and 7 from J; bases not matched to a gene: 9. Germline lookup yields CDR1 LGHDT and CDR2 YNNKEL (reference sequence). This chain's CDR3 is CASSLGTGFWEQYF. CDR3 DNA: TGTGCCAGCAGCCTCGGGACAGGCTTTTGGGAGCAGTACTTC.

A single count supports this clone. The chain joins TRBV7-3 to TRBJ1-2, with 9 bases that match TRBD1. CDR1 SGHTA and CDR2 FQGTGA come from the germline V gene. The junction had 6 bases not matched to a gene; V was cut back by 1 base and J by 9 bases. The CDR3 is 14 residues long. As DNA, the CDR3 is TGTGCCAGCAGCTTAAATTCGGGGACAGGGAGCTACACCTTC. Residues: CASSLNSGTGSYTF.

The chain couples TRBV7-2 to TRBJ2-5, with TRBD1 matching over 7 bases. The germline V gene encodes CDR1 SGHTA and CDR2 FQGNSA. This CDR3 contains 15 residues. Trimming cost V 1 base and J 2 bases; bases outside gene matches: 4. This chain's CDR3 is CASSLDRGEQETQYF. As DNA, the CDR3 is TGTGCCAGCAGCTTAGACAGGGGAGAGCAAGAGACCCAGTACTTC.

V is TRBV9 and J is TRBJ1-6; D ambiguous. Looked up from germline, CDR1 is SGDLS and CDR2 is YYNGEE. The CDR3 sequence is 12 residues long. Trimming took off 3 bases at V and 9 bases at J, with 7 bases between the two ends. CDR3 residues: CASSAAGSPLHF. As DNA, the CDR3 is TGTGCCAGCAGCGCTGCGGGTTCACCCCTCCACTTT.

The gene calls are TRBV7-9 and TRBJ1-1, with a weak D call TRBD1 (6 bases). Trimming stripped 5 bases from V and 3 bases from J, with 16 bases between. The CDR3 consists of 15 residues. Per the germline V gene, CDR1 is SEHNR and CDR2 is FQNEAQ (reference sequence). The CDR3 DNA reads TGTGCCAGCAGCCGCCAACAGGGACAATACACTGAAGCTTTCTTT. It is translated as CASSRQQGQYTEAFF.

This clone was seen just once. This chain uses TRBV18 with TRBJ2-7; 7 bases line up with TRBD1. The germline CDR1 and CDR2 sequences are KGHSH and LQKENI. This CDR3 is 14 amino acids long. J lost 5 bases, V lost 3 bases, and 7 bases had no gene match. The CDR3 reads CASSPTRGPNEQYF. CDR3 nucleotides: TGTGCCAGCTCACCGACGAGGGGGCCCAACGAGCAGTACTTC.

CDR3 loop: CASSFSPGTGGSPLHF. The CDR3 nucleotides are TGTGCCAGCAGCTTTTCCCCCGGGACAGGGGGGTCACCCCTCCACTTT. The chain uses TRBV7-9 and TRBJ1-6, with 11 bases aligning to TRBD1. Germline V gene lookup returns CDR1 SEHNR and CDR2 FQNEAQ (reference sequence). J lost 10 bases, V lost 3 bases, and 8 bases had no gene match. The CDR3 runs 16 residues.

J is TRBJ1-2 and V is TRBV7-3, with 7 bases that match TRBD1. The length of the CDR3 is 14 residues. Germline lookup yields CDR1 SGHTA and CDR2 FQGTGA. V shed 5 bases, J shed 0 bases, and the junction held 3 bases outside the gene matches. Here the CDR3 reads CASSRDSSNYGYTF. CDR3 in DNA: TGTGCCAGCAGCCGGGACAGCTCTAACTATGGCTACACCTTC.

The chain is built from TRBV7-6 and TRBJ2-1; 10 positions match TRBD2. Per the germline V gene, CDR1 is SGHVS and CDR2 is FNYEAQ. This CDR3 region has 15 residues. V was clipped by 5 bases and J by 8 bases; unmatched bases: 9. CDR3 nucleotide sequence: TGTGCCAGCAGCCCAGAAAGCGGGGGGGCATATGAGCAGTTCTTC. Amino acids: CASSPESGGAYEQFF.

This chain joins TRBV3-1 (or the pseudogene TRBV3-2) and TRBJ2-2, with D uncertain. The germline V gene has CDR1 LGHDT and CDR2 YNNKEL (reference sequence). The CDR3 length is 16 residues. Trimming removed 2 bases from V and 5 bases from J, with 15 bases in between. The DNA for the CDR3 is TGTGCCAGCAGCCAACCCACGACTGTAATAACCGGGGAGCTGTTTTTT. Protein: CASSQPTTVITGELFF.

The V gene is TRBV10-2, the J gene TRBJ2-1; 12 bases match TRBD2. The V segment lost 7 bases and the J segment 2 bases; nucleotides outside the gene matches: 3. CDR3 length equals 15 residues. Germline assignment: CDR1 WSHSY and CDR2 SAAADI. CDR3 amino acids: CASKTSGGPYNEQFF. The DNA of the CDR3 is TGCGCCAGCAAGACTAGCGGGGGCCCCTACAATGAGCAGTTCTTC.

This chain connects TRBV5-1 to TRBJ2-7, with TRBD1 matching 8 bases. The germline CDR1 and CDR2 sequences are SGHRS and YFSETQ. J gave up 4 bases and V 3 bases, and 6 bases lay outside the gene matches. The CDR3 is 14 amino acids. This chain's CDR3 is CASSSRTGRYEQYF. The CDR3 region has the DNA TGCGCCAGCAGCTCCCGGACAGGGCGATACGAGCAGTACTTC. The full variable domain, completed using reference TRBV5-1 and TRBJ2-7, is KAGVTQTPRYLIKTRGQQVTLSCSPISGHRSVSWYQQTPGQGLQFLFEYFSETQRNKGNFPGRFSGRQFSNSRSEMNVSTLELGDSALYLCASSSRTGRYEQYFGPGTRLTVT.

This clone was detected a few times. The chain is built from TRBV9 and TRBJ1-2, with 7 positions matching TRBD1. The ends lost 4 bases at V and 4 bases at J; junction bases unmatched: 7. This CDR3 comprises 14 residues. Looked up from germline, CDR1 is SGDLS and CDR2 is YYNGEE. CDR3 loop: CASSPTGQFYGYTF. In DNA, the CDR3 is TGTGCCAGCAGCCCCACGGGACAGTTCTATGGCTACACCTTC. Variable domain in full (rest from reference TRBV9 and TRBJ1-2): DSGVTQTPKHLITATGQRVTLRCSPRSGDLSVYWYQQSLDQGLQFLIQYYNGEERAKGNILERFSAQQFPDLHSELNLSSLELGDSALYFCASSPTGQFYGYTFGSGTRLTVV.

This sequence joins TRBV5-4 and TRBJ2-7; 7 bases are shared with TRBD2. This CDR3 contains 15 residues. Germline lookup yields CDR1 SGHNT and CDR2 YYREEE (reference sequence). The trim removed 0 bases at V and 2 bases at J, leaving 5 bases unmatched. Here the CDR3 DNA reads TGTGCCAGCAGCTTGGCCGGGGGGATCACCTACGAGCAGTACTTC. It yields the protein CASSLAGGITYEQYF.

This clone was found a few times. This rearrangement joins TRBV11-2 to TRBJ1-2; D is possibly TRBD1 (5 bases). CDR1 is SGHAT and CDR2 is FQNNGV in the germline V gene. The CDR3 length is 13 residues. V was clipped by 2 bases and J by 8 bases, with 12 bases between them. CDR3 protein: CASSLRQRLGYTF. CDR3 DNA: TGTGCCAGCAGCTTAAGACAGAGGTTAGGCTACACCTTC. The full variable domain, completed using reference TRBV11-2 and TRBJ1-2, is EAGVAQSPRYKIIEKRQSVAFWCNPISGHATLYWYQQILGQGPKLLIQFQNNGVVDDSQLPKDRFSAERLKGVDSTLKIQPAKLEDSAVYLCASSLRQRLGYTFGSGTRLTVV.

The J gene is TRBJ1-5, the V gene TRBV6-6; TRBD1 matches at 10 bases. Germline CDR1 is MNHNY and CDR2 is SVGAGI (reference sequence). CDR3 length equals 15 residues. V lost 4 bases and J lost 5; bases outside the gene matches: 5. CDR3: CASSSPGQGDQPQHF. The DNA of the CDR3 is TGTGCCAGCAGTTCCCCAGGACAGGGGGATCAGCCCCAGCATTTT.

The rearrangement uses TRBV5-6 and TRBJ1-1; TRBD1 agrees at 7 bases. Germline trimming cut 0 bases from V and 3 bases from J; bases unmatched to any gene: 11. CDR3 size: 17 residues. Germline CDR1 reads SGHDT; CDR2 reads YYEEEE. Here the CDR3 reads CASSLVVKGAQDTEAFF. The CDR3 coding sequence is TGTGCCAGCAGCTTGGTGGTAAAGGGGGCTCAGGACACTGAAGCTTTCTTT.

This clone has a handful of counts. V usage is TRBV5-4 and J usage is TRBJ2-7; maybe TRBD2 (6 bases). V gave up 3 bases and J gave up 1 base, with 14 bases separating them. This CDR3 comprises 15 residues. CDR1 and CDR2 (germline): SGHNT, YYREEE (reference sequence). The CDR3 sequence: CASSWARGPSYEQYF. CDR3 nucleotide sequence: TGTGCCAGCAGCTGGGCGCGGGGACCGTCCTACGAGCAGTACTTC.

The rearrangement uses TRBV11-2 and TRBJ2-7; 9 positions agree with TRBD2. V lost 5 bases and J lost 2; bases outside the gene matches: 10. Germline CDR1 SGHAT, CDR2 FQNNGV. This CDR3 comprises 16 residues. CDR3 sequence: CASSPRVTSGTYEQYF. In nucleotides, the CDR3 is TGTGCCAGCAGCCCGAGGGTGACTAGCGGTACCTACGAGCAGTACTTC.